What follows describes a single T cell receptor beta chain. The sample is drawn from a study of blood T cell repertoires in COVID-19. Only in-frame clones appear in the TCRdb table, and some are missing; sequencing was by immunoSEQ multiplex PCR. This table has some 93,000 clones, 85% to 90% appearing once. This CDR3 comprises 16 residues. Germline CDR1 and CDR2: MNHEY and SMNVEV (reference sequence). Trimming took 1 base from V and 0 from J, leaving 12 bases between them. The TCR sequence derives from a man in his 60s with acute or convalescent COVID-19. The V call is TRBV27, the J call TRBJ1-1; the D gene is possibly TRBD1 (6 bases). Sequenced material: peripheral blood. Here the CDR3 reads CASSLYPAGVNTEAFF. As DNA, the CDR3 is TGTGCCAGCAGTTTATATCCGGCAGGGGTGAACACTGAAGCTTTCTTT.